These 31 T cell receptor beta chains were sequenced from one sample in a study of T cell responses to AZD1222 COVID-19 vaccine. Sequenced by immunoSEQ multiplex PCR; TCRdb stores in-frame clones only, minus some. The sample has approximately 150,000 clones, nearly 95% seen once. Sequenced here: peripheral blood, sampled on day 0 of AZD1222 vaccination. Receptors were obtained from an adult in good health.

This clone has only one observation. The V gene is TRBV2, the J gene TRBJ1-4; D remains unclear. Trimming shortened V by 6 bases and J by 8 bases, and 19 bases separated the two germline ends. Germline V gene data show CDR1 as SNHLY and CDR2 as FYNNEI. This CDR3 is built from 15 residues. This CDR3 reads CASRHKGGVGEKLFF. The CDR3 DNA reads TGTGCCAGCAGACATAAAGGTGGGGTTGGGGAAAAACTGTTTTTT.

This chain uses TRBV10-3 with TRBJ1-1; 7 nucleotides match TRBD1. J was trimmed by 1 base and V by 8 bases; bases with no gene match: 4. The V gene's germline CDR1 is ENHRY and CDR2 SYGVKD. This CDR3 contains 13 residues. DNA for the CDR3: TGTGCCATCTCCCGGGACAGGAACACTGAAGCTTTCTTT. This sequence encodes CAISRDRNTEAFF.

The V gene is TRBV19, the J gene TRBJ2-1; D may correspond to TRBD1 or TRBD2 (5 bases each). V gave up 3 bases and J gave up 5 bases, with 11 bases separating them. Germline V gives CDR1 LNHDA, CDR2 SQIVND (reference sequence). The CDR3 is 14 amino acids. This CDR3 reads CASSIGTTHNEQFF. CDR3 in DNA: TGTGCCAGTAGTATTGGGACGACGCACAATGAGCAGTTCTTC.

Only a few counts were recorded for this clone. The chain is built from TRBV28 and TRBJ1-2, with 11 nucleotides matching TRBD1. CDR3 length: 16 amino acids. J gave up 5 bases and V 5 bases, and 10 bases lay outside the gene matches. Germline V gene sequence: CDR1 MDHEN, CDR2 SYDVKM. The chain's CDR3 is CASSRRGGQGAYGYTF. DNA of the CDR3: TGTGCCAGCAGTCGAAGGGGCGGACAGGGGGCATATGGCTACACCTTC.

The chain's CDR3 is CAWSVGGDTEAFF. CDR3 nucleotide sequence: TGTGCCTGGAGTGTCGGGGGCGACACTGAAGCTTTCTTT. V and J are TRBV30 and TRBJ1-1, with D possibly being TRBD1 (6 bases). This CDR3 region has 13 residues. V gave up 0 bases and J gave up 3 bases, with 8 bases separating them. Germline V CDR1 and CDR2: GTSNPN, SVGIG (reference sequence). Filled out from reference TRBV30 and TRBJ1-1, the complete variable domain reads SQTIHQWPATLVQPVGSPLSLECTVEGTSNPNLYWYRQAAGRGLQLLFYSVGIGQISSEVPQNLSASRPQDRQFILSSKKLLLSDSGFYLCAWSVGGDTEAFFGQGTRLTVV.

The CDR3 sequence is CASSEAIREQYF. The CDR3 bases are TGTGCCAGCAGTGAAGCTATCAGGGAGCAGTACTTC. V and J are TRBV2 and TRBJ2-7; D is unresolved. Germline loops: CDR1 SNHLY, CDR2 FYNNEI. The CDR3 spans 12 residues. With 0 bases removed from V and 7 bases from J, the gap between germline ends came to 7 bases.

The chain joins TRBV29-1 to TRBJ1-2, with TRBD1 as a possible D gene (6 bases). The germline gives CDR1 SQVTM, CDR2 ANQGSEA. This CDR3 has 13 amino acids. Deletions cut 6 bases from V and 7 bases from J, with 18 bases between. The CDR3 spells CSVKLQGLGGYTF. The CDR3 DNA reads TGCAGCGTCAAACTGCAGGGGTTGGGTGGCTACACCTTC.

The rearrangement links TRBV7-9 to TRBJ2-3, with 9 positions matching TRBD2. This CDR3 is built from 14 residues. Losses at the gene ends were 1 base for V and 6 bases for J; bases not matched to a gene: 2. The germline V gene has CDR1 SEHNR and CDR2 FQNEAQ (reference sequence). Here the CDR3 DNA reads TGTGCCAGCAGCTTAGAGGCGGGAGGGGATACGCAGTATTTT. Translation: CASSLEAGGDTQYF. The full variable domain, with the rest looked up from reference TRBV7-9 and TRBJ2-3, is DTGVSQNPRHKITKRGQNVTFRCDPISEHNRLYWYRQTLGQGPEFLTYFQNEAQLEKSRLLSDRFSAERPKGSFSTLEIQRTEQGDSAMYLCASSLEAGGDTQYFGPGTRLTVL.

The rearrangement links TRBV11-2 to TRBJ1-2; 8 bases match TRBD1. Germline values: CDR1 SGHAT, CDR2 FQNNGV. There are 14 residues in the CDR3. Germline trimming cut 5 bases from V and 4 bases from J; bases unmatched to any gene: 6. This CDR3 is CASSPTGDAYGYTF. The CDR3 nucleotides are TGTGCCAGCAGCCCGACAGGGGATGCCTATGGCTACACCTTC.

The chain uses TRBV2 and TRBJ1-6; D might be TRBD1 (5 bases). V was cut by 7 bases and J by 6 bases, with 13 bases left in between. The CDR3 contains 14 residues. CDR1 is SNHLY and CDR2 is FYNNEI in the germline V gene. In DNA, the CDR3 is TGTGCCAGCATCCGGGACGCTATTAATTCACCCCTCCACTTT. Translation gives CASIRDAINSPLHF.

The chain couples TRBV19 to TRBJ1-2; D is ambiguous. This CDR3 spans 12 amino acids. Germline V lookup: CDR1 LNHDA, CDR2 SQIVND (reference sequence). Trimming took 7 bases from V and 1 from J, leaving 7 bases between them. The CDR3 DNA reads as TGTGCCAGTACAGAGTATAACTATGGCTACACCTTC. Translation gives CASTEYNYGYTF.

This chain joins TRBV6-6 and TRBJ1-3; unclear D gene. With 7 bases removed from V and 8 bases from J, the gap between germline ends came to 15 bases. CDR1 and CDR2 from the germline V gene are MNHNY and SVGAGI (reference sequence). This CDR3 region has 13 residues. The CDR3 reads CASKLGSLDTIYF. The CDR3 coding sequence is TGTGCCAGCAAGTTGGGGTCCCTGGACACCATATATTTT.

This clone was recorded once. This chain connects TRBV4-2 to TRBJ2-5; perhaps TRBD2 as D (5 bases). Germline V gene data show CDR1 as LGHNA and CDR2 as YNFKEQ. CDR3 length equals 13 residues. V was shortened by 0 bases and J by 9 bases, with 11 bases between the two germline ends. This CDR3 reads CASSQDNFGAQYF. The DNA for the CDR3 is TGTGCCAGCAGCCAAGATAATTTCGGGGCCCAGTACTTC.

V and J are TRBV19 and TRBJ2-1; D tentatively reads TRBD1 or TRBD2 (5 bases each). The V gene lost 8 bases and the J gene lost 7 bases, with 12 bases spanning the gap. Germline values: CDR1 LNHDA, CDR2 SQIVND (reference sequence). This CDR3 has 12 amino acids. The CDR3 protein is CASARGPNEQFF. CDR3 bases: TGTGCCAGTGCAAGGGGACCAAATGAGCAGTTCTTC.

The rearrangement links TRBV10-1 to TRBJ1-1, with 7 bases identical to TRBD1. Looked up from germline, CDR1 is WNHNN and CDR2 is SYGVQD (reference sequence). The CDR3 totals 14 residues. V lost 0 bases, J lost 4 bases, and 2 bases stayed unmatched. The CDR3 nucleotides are TGCGCCAGCAGTGAGTCGAACAGGGGCACTGAAGCTTTCTTT. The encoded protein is CASSESNRGTEAFF.

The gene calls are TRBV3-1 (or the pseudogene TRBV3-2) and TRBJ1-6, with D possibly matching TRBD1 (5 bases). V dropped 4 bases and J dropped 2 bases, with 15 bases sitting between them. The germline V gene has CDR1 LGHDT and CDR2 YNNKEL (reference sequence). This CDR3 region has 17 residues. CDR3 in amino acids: CASSLSGTGTYNSPLHF. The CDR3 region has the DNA TGTGCCAGCAGCCTTTCGGGGACGGGAACCTATAATTCACCCCTCCACTTT.

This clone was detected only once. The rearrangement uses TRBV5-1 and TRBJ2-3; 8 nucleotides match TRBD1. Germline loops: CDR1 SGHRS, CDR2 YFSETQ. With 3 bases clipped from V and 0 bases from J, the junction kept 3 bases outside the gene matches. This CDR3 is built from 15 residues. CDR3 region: CASSSTGASTDTQYF. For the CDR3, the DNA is TGCGCCAGCAGCTCGACAGGGGCTAGCACAGATACGCAGTATTTT.

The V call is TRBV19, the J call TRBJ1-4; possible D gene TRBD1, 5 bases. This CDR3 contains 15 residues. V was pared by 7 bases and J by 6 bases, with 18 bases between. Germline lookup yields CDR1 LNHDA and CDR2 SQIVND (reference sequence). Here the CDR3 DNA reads TGTGCCAGTACCGACGCTGGGGGGTCCGATGAAAAACTGTTTTTT. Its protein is CASTDAGGSDEKLFF. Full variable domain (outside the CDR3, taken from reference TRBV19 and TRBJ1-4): DGGITQSPKYLFRKEGQNVTLSCEQNLNHDAMYWYRQDPGQGLRLIYYSQIVNDFQKGDIAEGYSVSREKKESFPLTVTSAQKNPTAFYLCASTDAGGSDEKLFFGSGTQLSVL.

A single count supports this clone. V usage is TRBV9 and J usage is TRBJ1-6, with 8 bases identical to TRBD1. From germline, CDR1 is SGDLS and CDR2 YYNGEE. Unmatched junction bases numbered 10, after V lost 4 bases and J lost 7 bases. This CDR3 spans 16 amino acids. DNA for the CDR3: TGTGCCAGCAGCATAGGACAGGGCGACGGGAATTCACCCCTCCACTTT. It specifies CASSIGQGDGNSPLHF.

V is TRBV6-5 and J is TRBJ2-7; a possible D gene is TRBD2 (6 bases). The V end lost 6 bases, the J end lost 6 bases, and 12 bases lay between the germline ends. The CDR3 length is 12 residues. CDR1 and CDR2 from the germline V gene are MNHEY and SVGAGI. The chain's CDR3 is CASSPTRVEQYF. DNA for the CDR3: TGTGCCAGCAGCCCGACTAGGGTCGAGCAGTACTTC.

As DNA, the CDR3 is TGTGCCAGCAGTTACCGGACAGGGGGAGAATATGGCTACACCTTC. Translation gives CASSYRTGGEYGYTF. The chain links TRBV6-5 to TRBJ1-2; TRBD1 matches at 10 bases. The CDR3 extends over 15 amino acids. Germline V gene data show CDR1 as MNHEY and CDR2 as SVGAGI. J gave up 5 bases and V 2 bases, and 5 bases lay outside the gene matches.

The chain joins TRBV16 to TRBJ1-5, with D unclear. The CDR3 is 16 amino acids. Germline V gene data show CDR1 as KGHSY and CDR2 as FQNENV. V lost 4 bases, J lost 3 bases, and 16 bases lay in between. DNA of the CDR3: TGTGCCAGCAGCCCTAAGTACGCGACGGTCAATCAGCCCCAGCATTTT. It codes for CASSPKYATVNQPQHF.

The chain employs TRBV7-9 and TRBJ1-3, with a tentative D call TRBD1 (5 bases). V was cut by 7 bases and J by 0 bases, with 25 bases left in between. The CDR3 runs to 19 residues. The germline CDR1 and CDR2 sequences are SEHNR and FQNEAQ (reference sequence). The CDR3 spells CASIRGGGDDSPSGNTIYF. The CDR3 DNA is TGTGCCAGCATCCGGGGTGGGGGGGACGACAGCCCCTCTGGAAACACCATATATTTT.

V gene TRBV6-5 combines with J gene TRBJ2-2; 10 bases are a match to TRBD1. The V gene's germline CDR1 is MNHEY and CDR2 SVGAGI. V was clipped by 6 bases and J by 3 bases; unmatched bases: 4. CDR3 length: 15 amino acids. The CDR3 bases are TGTGCCAGCAGCCCGGGACAGGGGTACACCGGGGAGCTGTTTTTT. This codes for CASSPGQGYTGELFF.

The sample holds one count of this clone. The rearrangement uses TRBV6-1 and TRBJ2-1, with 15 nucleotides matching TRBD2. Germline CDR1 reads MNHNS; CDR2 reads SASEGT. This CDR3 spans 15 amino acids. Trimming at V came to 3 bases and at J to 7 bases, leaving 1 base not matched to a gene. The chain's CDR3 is CASSDGLAGGNEQFF. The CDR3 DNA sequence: TGTGCCAGCAGTGATGGACTAGCGGGGGGGAATGAGCAGTTCTTC.

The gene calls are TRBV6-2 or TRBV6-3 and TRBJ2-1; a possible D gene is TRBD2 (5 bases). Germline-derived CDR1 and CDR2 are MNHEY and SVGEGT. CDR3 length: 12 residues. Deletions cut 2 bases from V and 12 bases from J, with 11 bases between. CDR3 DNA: TGTGCCAGCAGTTACCCGGGTCGGGGGCAGTTCTTC. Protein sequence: CASSYPGRGQFF.

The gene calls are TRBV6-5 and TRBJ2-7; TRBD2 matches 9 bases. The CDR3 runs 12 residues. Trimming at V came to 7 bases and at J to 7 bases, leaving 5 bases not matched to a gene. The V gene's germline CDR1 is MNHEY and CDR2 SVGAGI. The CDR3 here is CASTPLAGEQYF. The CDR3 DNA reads TGTGCCAGCACCCCGCTAGCGGGGGAGCAGTACTTC.

CDR3 in DNA: TGTGCCAGCAGCCACTATAGCGGGGGGGCAGATACGCAGTATTTT. Protein sequence: CASSHYSGGADTQYF. This sequence joins TRBV6-2 or TRBV6-3 and TRBJ2-3, with TRBD2 matching over 11 bases. The germline CDR1 and CDR2 sequences are MNHEY and SVGEGT. The CDR3 covers 15 residues. With 6 bases clipped from V and 4 bases from J, the junction kept 6 bases outside the gene matches.

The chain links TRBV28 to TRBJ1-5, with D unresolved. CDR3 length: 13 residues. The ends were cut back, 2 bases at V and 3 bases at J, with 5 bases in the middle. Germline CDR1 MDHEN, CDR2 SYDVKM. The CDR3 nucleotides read TGTGCCAGCAGTTTAACGAACAATCAGCCCCAGCATTTT. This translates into CASSLTNNQPQHF.

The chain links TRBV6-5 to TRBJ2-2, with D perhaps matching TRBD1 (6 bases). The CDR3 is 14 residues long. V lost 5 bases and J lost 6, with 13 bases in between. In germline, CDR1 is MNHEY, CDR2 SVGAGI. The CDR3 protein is CASSPGQLPGELFF. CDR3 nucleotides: TGTGCCAGCAGTCCCGGACAGCTTCCCGGGGAGCTGTTTTTT.

CDR3 sequence: CASSQLAWGGTEAFF. The CDR3 DNA reads as TGCGCCAGCAGCCAATTGGCTTGGGGCGGCACTGAAGCTTTCTTT. V gene TRBV4-1 combines with J gene TRBJ1-1, with D perhaps TRBD1 (5 bases). The CDR3 runs 15 residues. The germline gives CDR1 MGHRA, CDR2 YSYEKL. V was shortened by 2 bases and J by 4 bases, with 14 bases between the two germline ends.